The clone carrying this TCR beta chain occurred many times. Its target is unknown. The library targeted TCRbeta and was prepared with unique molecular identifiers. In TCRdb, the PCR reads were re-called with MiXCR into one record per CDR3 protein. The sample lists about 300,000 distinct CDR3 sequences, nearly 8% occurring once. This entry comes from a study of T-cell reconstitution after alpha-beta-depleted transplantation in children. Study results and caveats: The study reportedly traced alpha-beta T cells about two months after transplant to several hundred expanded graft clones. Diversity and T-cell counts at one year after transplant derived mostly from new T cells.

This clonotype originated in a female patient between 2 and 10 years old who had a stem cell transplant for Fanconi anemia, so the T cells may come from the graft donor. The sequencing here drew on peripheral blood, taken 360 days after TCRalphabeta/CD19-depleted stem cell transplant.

In DNA, the CDR3 is TGCGCCAGCAGCTTGGTCTTCGGGAGTCGGTACAATGAGCAGTTCTTC. This codes for CASSLVFGSRYNEQFF. The genes are TRBV5-1 and TRBJ2-1, with D possibly matching TRBD2 (6 bases). The V and J ends lost 0 bases and 4 bases respectively, with 14 bases between them. The CDR3 spans 16 residues. Per the germline V gene, CDR1 is SGHRS and CDR2 is YFSETQ.